This TCR beta chain originates from a study of blood T cell repertoires in COVID-19. Looking at the study overall: The United States, Italy and Spain were the sources of the acute and convalescent COVID-19 samples. T cells, B-cell-depleted T cells, or PBMCs supplied cDNA or gDNA.

Germline V gene lookup returns CDR1 GTSNPN and CDR2 SVGIG (reference sequence). The CDR3 is 14 residues long. The germline V and J ends were trimmed by 4 bases and 7 bases, with 14 bases remaining between them. Authors' data handling: Estimation of nucleated cell counts relied on the amplification of reference gene primers. The data were produced by immunoSEQ multiplex PCR, yet TCRdb's version contains in-frame clones alone and is incomplete. Clonal size and the V and J genes are those of that table, whereas D and trimming came from the DNA. The table has fewer than 350,000 clones, about 86% seen once.

This chain links TRBV30 with TRBJ1-6; tentatively, D is TRBD1 (5 bases). Sequences were obtained from peripheral blood. This clonotype originated in a woman aged 55-70 years with active or convalescent COVID-19. The CDR3 loop reads CAWNSGGNNSPLHF. The CDR3, as DNA: TGTGCCTGGAACTCCGGGGGGAACAATTCACCCCTCCACTTT.